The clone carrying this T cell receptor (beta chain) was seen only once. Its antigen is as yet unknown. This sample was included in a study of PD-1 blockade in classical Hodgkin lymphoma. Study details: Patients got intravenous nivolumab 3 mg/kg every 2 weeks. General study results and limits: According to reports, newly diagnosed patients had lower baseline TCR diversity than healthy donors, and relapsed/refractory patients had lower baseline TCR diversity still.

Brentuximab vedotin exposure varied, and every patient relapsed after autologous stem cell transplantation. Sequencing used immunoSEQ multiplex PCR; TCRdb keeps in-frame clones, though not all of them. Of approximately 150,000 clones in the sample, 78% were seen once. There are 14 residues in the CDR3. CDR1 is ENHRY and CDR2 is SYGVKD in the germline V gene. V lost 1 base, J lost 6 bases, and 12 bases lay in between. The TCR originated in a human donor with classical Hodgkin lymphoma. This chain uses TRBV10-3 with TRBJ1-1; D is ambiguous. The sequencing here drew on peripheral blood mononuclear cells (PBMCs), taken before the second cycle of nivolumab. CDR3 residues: CAISEYPEGSEAFF. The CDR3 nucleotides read TGTGCCATCAGTGAGTACCCAGAAGGGTCTGAAGCTTTCTTT.